These 17 T cell receptor beta chains came from one sample sequenced in a study of T cell responses to AZD1222 COVID-19 vaccine. The protocol was immunoSEQ multiplex PCR, while the TCRdb copy is restricted to in-frame clones and leaves out a portion. The data contain 150,000 to 190,000 clones, 90% of them singletons. The source material was peripheral blood, sampled on day 0 of AZD1222 vaccination. These receptors came from an adult in good health.

The chain couples TRBV27 to TRBJ1-4, with no clear D. Looked up from germline, CDR1 is MNHEY and CDR2 is SMNVEV (reference sequence). This CDR3 contains 14 residues. V dropped 3 bases and J dropped 4 bases, with 9 bases sitting between them. The CDR3 nucleotides read TGTGCCAGCAGTTTTGTTGGGAGTAATGAAAAACTGTTTTTT. The encoded protein is CASSFVGSNEKLFF.

The rearrangement joins TRBV9 to TRBJ1-4; the D gene is possibly TRBD1 (6 bases). Germline V CDR1 and CDR2: SGDLS, YYNGEE. This CDR3 has 15 amino acids. Trimming stripped 4 bases from V and 6 bases from J, with 16 bases between. CDR3 sequence reads: CASSPRTERDEKLFF. The CDR3 coding sequence is TGTGCCAGCAGCCCTAGGACAGAACGCGATGAAAAACTGTTTTTT.

The chain carries TRBV4-1 and TRBJ2-2; D remains ambiguous. V was clipped by 0 bases and J by 2 bases, with 4 bases between them. The CDR3 length is 14 residues. Germline-derived CDR1 and CDR2 are MGHRA and YSYEKL. Here the CDR3 DNA reads TGCGCCAGCAGCCAAGAATTTAACACCGGGGAGCTGTTTTTT. Protein sequence: CASSQEFNTGELFF.

CDR3 sequence: CASSIYHGASQETQYF. For the CDR3, the DNA is TGTGCCAGTAGTATCTATCACGGGGCCTCCCAAGAGACCCAGTACTTC. The chain carries TRBV19 and TRBJ2-5; either TRBD1 or TRBD2 may supply D (5 bases each). The germline V gene has CDR1 LNHDA and CDR2 SQIVND (reference sequence). V shed 3 bases and J shed 1 base, with 15 bases lying between them. The CDR3 has 16 amino acids.

The chain recombines TRBV14 with TRBJ2-2; D not resolved. This CDR3 spans 14 amino acids. CDR1 SGHDN and CDR2 FVKESK come from the germline V gene. Trimming stripped 0 bases from V and 7 bases from J, with 9 bases between. The CDR3 protein is CASSQDQWSGELFF. The CDR3 region has the DNA TGTGCCAGCAGCCAAGACCAGTGGAGCGGGGAGCTGTTTTTT.

This chain joins TRBV5-8 and TRBJ2-7, with D unresolved. The CDR3 runs to 14 residues. The V end was cut by 4 bases, the J end by 2 bases, with 13 bases between. Germline CDR1 and CDR2: SGHTS and YDEGEE. CDR3 sequence (DNA): TGTGCCAGCAGCCGGGCGATGACAACCTACGAGCAGTACTTC. It codes for CASSRAMTTYEQYF.

This chain uses TRBV27 with TRBJ1-1; a weak D match, TRBD1 (5 bases). This CDR3 contains 13 residues. V lost 2 bases to trimming and J lost 2 bases, with 6 bases between them. The V gene's germline CDR1 is MNHEY and CDR2 SMNVEV (reference sequence). The CDR3 DNA reads TGTGCCAGCAGTTTAGGGACCAACACTGAAGCTTTCTTT. Translated: CASSLGTNTEAFF.

The V call is TRBV7-9, the J call TRBJ2-1, with D possibly TRBD2 on 5 matching bases. Germline assignment: CDR1 SEHNR and CDR2 FQNEAQ (reference sequence). Trimming took off 0 bases at V and 3 bases at J, with 15 bases between the two ends. This CDR3 comprises 17 residues. DNA of the CDR3: TGTGCCAGCAGCTTAGCCGCTTACGCGGGTGACTACAATGAGCAGTTCTTC. Protein: CASSLAAYAGDYNEQFF.

The V call is TRBV28, the J call TRBJ2-4; 8 nucleotides match TRBD1. The CDR3 totals 17 residues. V trimming: 6 bases; J trimming: 1 base; junction bases outside the gene matches: 11. From germline, CDR1 is MDHEN and CDR2 SYDVKM. The CDR3 sequence is CASSPGTGLSAKNIQYF. The CDR3 DNA is TGTGCCAGCAGCCCCGGGACAGGTTTAAGCGCCAAAAACATTCAGTACTTC.

The CDR3 coding sequence is TGTGCCAGCAGCGTAGTGATCTCCACTGAAGCTTTCTTT. It yields the protein CASSVVISTEAFF. The chain combines TRBV9 with TRBJ1-1, with D hard to call. Germline loops: CDR1 SGDLS, CDR2 YYNGEE. Trimming took 0 bases from V and 4 from J, leaving 7 bases between them. The CDR3 loop spans 13 amino acids.

This chain uses TRBV28 with TRBJ2-3; D is perhaps TRBD1 (5 bases). CDR1 and CDR2 from the germline V gene are MDHEN and SYDVKM. The CDR3 extends over 13 amino acids. Trimming shortened V by 3 bases and J by 4 bases, and 8 bases separated the two germline ends. This CDR3 is CASSFRGADTQYF. The CDR3 DNA sequence: TGTGCCAGCAGTTTTAGGGGTGCAGATACGCAGTATTTT.

This clone was observed once. V is TRBV19 and J is TRBJ1-3, with 9 bases that match TRBD1. Trimming at V came to 9 bases and at J to 0 bases, leaving 21 bases not matched to a gene. This CDR3 contains 20 residues. Germline V gene sequence: CDR1 LNHDA, CDR2 SQIVND (reference sequence). As DNA, the CDR3 is TGTGCCAGCTCCTTTCGGGCCGGGACAGGGTATGTGCTCTCTGGAAACACCATATATTTT. Encoded protein: CASSFRAGTGYVLSGNTIYF.

This clone was counted a single time. The chain combines TRBV3-1 (or the pseudogene TRBV3-2) with TRBJ2-7; D remains ambiguous. V lost 0 bases to trimming and J lost 3 bases, with 24 bases between them. Germline V lookup: CDR1 LGHDT, CDR2 YNNKEL (reference sequence). The CDR3 is 19 amino acids. CDR3 nucleotides: TGTGCCAGCAGCCAAGATCGCCTGTTCCCGAAGCTCACCTACTACGAGCAGTACTTC. Its translation is CASSQDRLFPKLTYYEQYF.

The V call is TRBV9, the J call TRBJ1-2; a possible D gene is TRBD1 (6 bases). The CDR3 has 15 amino acids. The germline V gene encodes CDR1 SGDLS and CDR2 YYNGEE. Trimming removed 5 bases at V and 2 bases at J, with 16 bases between. In nucleotides, the CDR3 is TGTGCCAGCAGTACTACCGGACAGTCAAACTATGGCTACACCTTC. Amino acid sequence: CASSTTGQSNYGYTF.

The chain employs TRBV19 and TRBJ1-6, with D uncertain. Germline V lookup: CDR1 LNHDA, CDR2 SQIVND (reference sequence). The V end was cut by 6 bases, the J end by 8 bases, with 17 bases between. This CDR3 has 15 residues. The DNA of the CDR3 is TGTGCCAGTAGCCAAACCGGGCAACTTCATTCACCCCTCCACTTT. Residues: CASSQTGQLHSPLHF.

This chain joins TRBV20-1 and TRBJ2-7; D gene ambiguous. The V end lost 3 bases, the J end lost 3 bases, and 6 bases lay between the germline ends. CDR1 DFQATT and CDR2 SNEGSKA come from the germline V gene (reference sequence). The length of the CDR3 is 11 residues. CDR3 DNA sequence: TGCAGTGCTAGTCTGATCTACGAGCAGTACTTC. It specifies CSASLIYEQYF.

This rearrangement joins TRBV7-3 to TRBJ2-7, with a tentative D call TRBD1 (5 bases). Trimming removed 3 bases at V and 1 base at J, with 7 bases between. Germline loops: CDR1 SGHTA, CDR2 FQGTGA. The CDR3 has 13 residues. CDR3 coding DNA: TGTGCCAGCAGCTTGGACAAGTCCTACGAGCAGTACTTC. It is translated as CASSLDKSYEQYF.